This passage covers 10 T cell receptor beta chains from one sample sequenced in a study of CD8 T cells in Susac syndrome. After extraction with the RNeasy kit, about 0.45 to 1 ug of the RNA was reverse transcribed using random hexamers. TCRdb re-derived calls from the immunoSEQ multiplex PCR reads in MiXCR, one entry per CDR3 protein. The table lists about 180,000 distinct CDR3 sequences, about 94% of them singletons. Sequenced input: CD4+ T cells from PBMCs. The receptors shown here come from a human donor with Susac syndrome.

V and J are TRBV19 and TRBJ2-4; D ambiguous. V dropped 5 bases and J dropped 5 bases, with 4 bases sitting between them. This CDR3 is 11 amino acids long. Germline V lookup: CDR1 LNHDA, CDR2 SQIVND (reference sequence). The CDR3 spells CASSSQNIQYF. The CDR3 nucleotides read TGTGCCAGTAGTTCCCAAAACATTCAGTACTTC.

The chain links TRBV28 to TRBJ2-7; 9 nucleotides align to TRBD1. The CDR3 spans 16 residues. Per germline, CDR1 MDHEN and CDR2 SYDVKM. The junction had 17 bases not matched to a gene; V was cut back by 8 bases and J by 6 bases. The DNA for the CDR3 is TGTGCCAGCGAGGGGCGGACGGGACAGGGACTCGGCGAGCAGTACTTC. This sequence encodes CASEGRTGQGLGEQYF.

The chain is built from TRBV20-1 and TRBJ2-1, with D perhaps matching TRBD2 (7 bases). Germline V CDR1 and CDR2: DFQATT, SNEGSKA (reference sequence). CDR3 length: 13 amino acids. With 4 bases removed from V and 6 bases from J, the gap between germline ends came to 13 bases. Written as DNA, the CDR3 is TGCAGTGCTAACGGGGGGCCTGGCAATGAGCAGTTCTTC. Amino acids: CSANGGPGNEQFF.

V is TRBV2 and J is TRBJ2-1; no reliable D call. CDR1 is SNHLY and CDR2 is FYNNEI in the germline V gene. Between the trimmed V and J ends, which lost 9 bases and 5 bases, there was a span of 8 bases. This CDR3 has 11 residues. CDR3 loop: CASLENNEQFF. For the CDR3, the DNA is TGTGCCAGTTTAGAGAACAATGAGCAGTTCTTC. The full variable domain, in which reference TRBV2 and TRBJ2-1 provide the parts outside the CDR3, is EPEVTQTPSHQVTQMGQEVILRCVPISNHLYFYWYRQILGQKVEFLVSFYNNEISEKSEIFDDQFSVERPDGSNFTLKIRSTKLEDSAMYFCASLENNEQFFGPGTRLTVL.

Here the CDR3 reads CSVRTETAKNIQYF. The CDR3 DNA reads TGCAGCGTTAGGACAGAAACGGCCAAAAACATTCAGTACTTC. The rearrangement joins TRBV29-1 to TRBJ2-4; weak D call: TRBD1 (6 bases). CDR3 length: 14 amino acids. V was trimmed by 5 bases and J by 1 base, leaving 12 bases between them. Germline V gene sequence: CDR1 SQVTM, CDR2 ANQGSEA.

V gene TRBV12-3 or TRBV12-4 combines with J gene TRBJ2-2, with 11 nucleotides matching TRBD1. The CDR3 is 15 residues long. V dropped 6 bases and J dropped 3; count of bases not matched to a gene: 3. The CDR3 DNA sequence: TGTGCCAGCAGCCCGGACAGGGGGCACACCGGGGAGCTGTTTTTT. Amino acids: CASSPDRGHTGELFF.

The gene calls are TRBV28 and TRBJ2-7; 15 positions agree with TRBD2. The CDR3 runs to 16 residues. Germline CDR1 and CDR2: MDHEN and SYDVKM. V lost 3 bases, J lost 8 bases, and 8 bases stayed unmatched. For the CDR3, the DNA is TGTGCCAGCAGTTTCCCGGGACTAGCGGGAGGTACCAAGCAGTACTTC. Translating it yields CASSFPGLAGGTKQYF.

This chain uses TRBV20-1 with TRBJ2-3; D call uncertain. This CDR3 has 17 amino acids. Germline CDR1 and CDR2: DFQATT and SNEGSKA (reference sequence). V dropped 2 bases and J dropped 3 bases, with 21 bases sitting between them. CDR3 sequence reads: CSARMVDGPPGTDTQYF. CDR3 DNA: TGCAGTGCTAGAATGGTTGACGGTCCTCCCGGTACAGATACGCAGTATTTT.

The rearrangement uses TRBV25-1 and TRBJ2-7; 10 positions match TRBD2. The CDR3 spans 14 residues. V gave up 3 bases and J gave up 9 bases; unmatched junction bases: 8. Germline V lookup: CDR1 MGHDK, CDR2 SYGVNS. The CDR3 protein is CASSEMASGRGQYF. The CDR3 DNA sequence: TGTGCCAGCAGTGAGATGGCTAGCGGGAGAGGGCAGTACTTC.

V usage is TRBV14 and J usage is TRBJ2-4; D perhaps matches TRBD2 (6 bases). V was clipped by 4 bases and J by 9 bases, with 13 bases between them. The CDR3 consists of 13 residues. Germline V gene sequence: CDR1 SGHDN, CDR2 FVKESK. The CDR3 nucleotides read TGTGCCAGCAGCCGGGGACTGCAGGGCATTCAGTACTTC. This gives the protein CASSRGLQGIQYF.